The 8 T cell receptor beta chains in this list originate from one sample, sequenced in a study of T cell repertoires in cytomegalovirus infection. TCRdb itself ran the reads through MiXCR, one entry per CDR3 protein. The sample records about a million distinct CDR3 sequences, roughly 30% being singletons. Their antigens remain unidentified. Sample: cultured CD8+ T cells from PBMCs, taken from culture after CMV antigen stimulation. Every receptor here comes from a human donor in good health (CMV status not recorded). Some clones in this sample may be carry-over from other donors' samples.

This clonotype was recorded a few times. V is TRBV19 and J is TRBJ1-1; D is unresolved. This CDR3 is built from 15 residues. The germline CDR1 and CDR2 sequences are LNHDA and SQIVND (reference sequence). With 1 base removed from V and 0 bases from J, the gap between germline ends came to 9 bases. CDR3 in DNA: TGTGCCAGTAGTATAGGGCGCGACCTGAACACTGAAGCTTTCTTT. It yields the protein CASSIGRDLNTEAFF. The complete variable domain, with remaining parts taken from reference TRBV19 and TRBJ1-1, reads DGGITQSPKYLFRKEGQNVTLSCEQNLNHDAMYWYRQDPGQGLRLIYYSQIVNDFQKGDIAEGYSVSREKKESFPLTVTSAQKNPTAFYLCASSIGRDLNTEAFFGQGTRLTVV.

The chain uses TRBV9 and TRBJ2-1; D is uncertain. Germline-derived CDR1 and CDR2 are SGDLS and YYNGEE. This CDR3 is built from 13 residues. With 0 bases removed from V and 5 bases from J, the gap between germline ends came to 6 bases. The CDR3 spells CASSVDIHNEQFF. The CDR3 DNA follows: TGTGCCAGCAGCGTAGATATTCACAATGAGCAGTTCTTC.

This clonotype was seen a handful of times. This chain connects TRBV2 to TRBJ1-1; D unclear. Trimming shortened V by 3 bases and J by 3 bases, and 5 bases separated the two germline ends. This CDR3 is built from 12 residues. CDR1 is SNHLY and CDR2 is FYNNEI in the germline V gene. Here the CDR3 reads CASSDEYTEAFF. The CDR3 DNA reads TGTGCCAGCAGTGACGAGTACACTGAAGCTTTCTTT.

The chain uses TRBV28 and TRBJ1-1; unclear D gene. CDR3 length: 16 amino acids. The V end lost 1 base, the J end lost 1 base, and 13 bases lay between the germline ends. Looked up from germline, CDR1 is MDHEN and CDR2 is SYDVKM. The CDR3 DNA reads as TGTGCCAGCAGTTTATCTTGGTCGGGGTCGAACACTGAAGCTTTCTTT. Its protein product is CASSLSWSGSNTEAFF.

This clonotype was detected only a few times. The chain employs TRBV29-1 and TRBJ2-1; 10 bases line up with TRBD1. The germline gives CDR1 SQVTM, CDR2 ANQGSEA. V shed 3 bases and J 14 bases; nucleotides not matched to a gene: 7. The CDR3 totals 12 residues. CDR3 nucleotides: TGCAGCGTTGACGTTGGGACAGGGGAAAAGTTCTTC. This translates into CSVDVGTGEKFF.

This clonotype was seen a handful of times. The rearrangement uses TRBV27 and TRBJ2-6; 9 bases are a match to TRBD1. This CDR3 spans 18 amino acids. J gave up 0 bases and V 4 bases, and 7 bases lay outside the gene matches. In germline, CDR1 is MNHEY, CDR2 SMNVEV (reference sequence). The DNA of the CDR3 is TGTGCCAGCAGTTCGGGGGGACAGGGAAGCTCTGGGGCCAACGTCCTGACTTTC. Protein: CASSSGGQGSSGANVLTF. Full variable domain (outside the CDR3, taken from reference TRBV27 and TRBJ2-6): EAQVTQNPRYLITVTGKKLTVTCSQNMNHEYMSWYRQDPGLGLRQIYYSMNVEVTDKGDVPEGYKVSRKEKRNFPLILESPSPNQTSLYFCASSSGGQGSSGANVLTFGAGSRLTVL.

This clonotype was recorded at least ten times. The chain is built from TRBV7-6 and TRBJ2-2; weak D call: TRBD2 (6 bases). Trimming removed 5 bases at V and 4 bases at J, with 20 bases between. The germline V gene encodes CDR1 SGHVS and CDR2 FNYEAQ. This CDR3 has 17 amino acids. The CDR3 coding sequence is TGTGCCAGCAGCCCCTATGTCCAATTCGGGGGCACCGGGGAGCTGTTTTTT. This translates into CASSPYVQFGGTGELFF.

CDR3 residues: CASSEGSLHF. Written as DNA, the CDR3 is TGTGCCAGCAGTGAGGGAAGCCTCCACTTT. This sequence joins TRBV6-1 and TRBJ1-6, with unresolved D. Germline values: CDR1 MNHNS, CDR2 SASEGT. The CDR3 length is 10 residues. V lost 3 bases and J 15 bases, leaving 6 bases between the germline ends.